Listed here are 8 T cell receptor beta chains from one sample, sequenced in a study of response to subunit inactivated influenza vaccine. MiXCR, applied by TCRdb to the RT-PCR reads, yields one record per CDR3 protein. The table shows almost 600,000 distinct CDR3 sequences, with approximately 14% occurring only once. Sequences were derived from PBMCs from blood, sampled 11 to 12 days after vaccination. The receptor source for this set is a man between 45 and 60 years old who received an inactivated influenza vaccine.

This clonotype appeared a few times. V is TRBV5-1 and J is TRBJ1-1, with TRBD1 identical over 8 bases. Germline V gives CDR1 SGHRS, CDR2 YFSETQ. This CDR3 comprises 14 residues. V shed 4 bases, J shed 7 bases, and the junction held 9 bases outside the gene matches. The CDR3, as DNA: TGCGCCAGCAGCCAAAGTTTTGGGACAGGTGAAGCTTTCTTT. Its protein is CASSQSFGTGEAFF.

This clonotype showed up many times. The chain has TRBV7-9 and TRBJ2-3; 10 positions match TRBD1. The CDR3 covers 15 residues. The germline gives CDR1 SEHNR, CDR2 FQNEAQ (reference sequence). Trimming took 5 bases from V and 3 from J; bases not matched to a gene: 5. In DNA, the CDR3 is TGTGCCAGCAGCGCCAGGACAGGGGGTACAGATACGCAGTATTTT. Encoded protein: CASSARTGGTDTQYF.

CDR3 in amino acids: CASRPRLAGLTDTQYF. As DNA, the CDR3 is TGTGCCAGTCGTCCGAGGCTAGCGGGGCTCACAGATACGCAGTATTTT. This rearrangement joins TRBV27 to TRBJ2-3; 9 positions agree with TRBD2. V trimming: 9 bases; J trimming: 2 bases; junction bases outside the gene matches: 12. CDR1 and CDR2 from the germline V gene are MNHEY and SMNVEV (reference sequence). The CDR3 covers 16 residues.

The chain recombines TRBV5-1 with TRBJ2-3; TRBD1 agrees at 7 bases. The CDR3 runs to 17 residues. The V and J ends lost 2 bases and 0 bases, in that order; junction bases with no gene match: 9. Germline V gene data show CDR1 as SGHRS and CDR2 as YFSETQ. CDR3 DNA: TGCGCCAGCAGCTTAAGCAGAGGGGGCCGTAGCACAGATACGCAGTATTTT. It translates to CASSLSRGGRSTDTQYF.

This clonotype has ten or more counts. The chain has TRBV10-3 and TRBJ1-1, with 7 nucleotides matching TRBD1. Germline CDR1 ENHRY, CDR2 SYGVKD. This CDR3 region has 15 residues. The trim removed 3 bases at V and 0 bases at J, leaving 4 bases unmatched. The CDR3, as DNA: TGTGCCATCAGTGAATCGGGACAGATGAACACTGAAGCTTTCTTT. Residues: CAISESGQMNTEAFF.

This clonotype was seen a few times. The gene calls are TRBV20-1 and TRBJ2-7, with 8 positions matching TRBD1. Per the germline V gene, CDR1 is DFQATT and CDR2 is SNEGSKA (reference sequence). The CDR3 loop spans 14 amino acids. The V and J ends lost 6 bases and 2 bases, in that order; junction bases with no gene match: 9. The chain's CDR3 is CSARPVQGAYEQYF. CDR3 DNA: TGCAGTGCCCGCCCGGTACAGGGGGCCTACGAGCAGTACTTC.

This clonotype was detected a few times. This chain links TRBV29-1 with TRBJ2-1; D call uncertain. Germline assignment: CDR1 SQVTM and CDR2 ANQGSEA. Deletions cut 6 bases from V and 10 bases from J, with 13 bases between. The CDR3 extends over 11 amino acids. The CDR3 loop is CSVNTLGEQFF. The DNA of the CDR3 is TGCAGCGTGAACACTTTAGGGGAGCAGTTCTTC.

The chain links TRBV7-2 to TRBJ2-3; D is unclear. The V end was cut by 6 bases, the J end by 4 bases, with 14 bases between. The CDR3 has 14 residues. Germline-derived CDR1 and CDR2 are SGHTA and FQGNSA. The CDR3 here is CASSSPRFPDTQYF. The DNA of the CDR3 is TGTGCCAGCAGTTCCCCGAGGTTCCCAGATACGCAGTATTTT.